The entry below gives a single TCR beta chain sequence along with its context. Its antigen is not known. PCR involved 60 Vbeta and 13 Jbeta primers. This table comes from immunoSEQ multiplex PCR, and its TCRdb copy is limited to in-frame clones, with some not included. Of roughly 180,000 clones listed, about 75% are singletons. The entry originates in a study of cytomegalovirus exposure and HLA in healthy donors. The study, taken as a whole, reports: Association of a missense DCLRE1C variant with TCR beta V- and J-gene trimming was reported in a later analysis.

This receptor was taken from a woman between 35 and 50 years old in good health and CMV-seropositive. The sequencing sample was made of PBMCs.

The chain's CDR3 is CASENQLAGTYNEQFF. In nucleotides, the CDR3 is TGTGCCAGTGAGAACCAACTAGCGGGAACCTACAATGAGCAGTTCTTC. The chain recombines TRBV25-1 with TRBJ2-1, with 10 bases aligning to TRBD2. Trimming at V came to 9 bases and at J to 2 bases, leaving 10 bases not matched to a gene. The CDR3 spans 16 residues. The V gene's germline CDR1 is MGHDK and CDR2 SYGVNS. Looking up the rest from reference TRBV25-1 and TRBJ2-1 gives the full variable domain: EADIYQTPRYLVIGTGKKITLECSQTMGHDKMYWYQQDPGMELHLIHYSYGVNSTEKGDLSSESTVSRIRTEHFPLTLESARPSHTSQYLCASENQLAGTYNEQFFGPGTRLTVL.